This T cell receptor beta chain emerged from a study of response to subunit inactivated influenza vaccine. The study's findings and limits: With each seasonal influenza vaccination, the authors suggested, few new T cells are recruited.

This clonotype was recorded a few times. Antigen: not known. Each CDR3 protein gets one entry after TCRdb re-called the RT-PCR reads with MiXCR. Here the sample spans hundreds of thousands of distinct CDR3 sequences, approximately 15% being singletons. The sample was CD4+ T cells sorted from PBMCs, taken less than 25 months after vaccination. This clonotype was obtained from a man between 50 and 69 years old who received an inactivated influenza vaccine.

CDR3 nucleotides: TGTGCCAGCAGGAAACCGGGGCAGGACTATGGCTACACCTTC. It specifies CASRKPGQDYGYTF. The V call is TRBV27, the J call TRBJ1-2; D perhaps matches TRBD1 (5 bases). The CDR3 extends over 14 amino acids. CDR1 and CDR2 from the germline V gene are MNHEY and SMNVEV (reference sequence). V lost 6 bases and J 3 bases, leaving 14 bases between the germline ends.